The rows below give T cell receptor beta chains drawn from one sample of a study of cytomegalovirus exposure and HLA in healthy donors. Only in-frame clones appear in the TCRdb table, and some are missing; sequencing was by immunoSEQ multiplex PCR. The sample records some 170,000 clones, 70% to 80% being singletons. Source material: PBMCs. Receptor source: a middle-aged man in good health and CMV-seronegative. CDR3s include the opening cysteine and the closing phenylalanine or tryptophan. D genes are given only for firm matches. Part of the rows lack a size; the others show once, few, many or a class for expanded clones.

V gene,D gene,J gene,clone size,CDR3 protein,CDR3 DNA
TRBV7-9,TRBD1,TRBJ1-5,few,CASSLGVGTRGQGRQPQHF,TGTGCCAGCAGCTTAGGAGTTGGGACCCGAGGACAGGGAAGACAGCCCCAGCATTTT
TRBV29-1,NA,TRBJ1-2,NA,CSAREGGRYGYTF,TGCAGCGCCCGGGAGGGGGGACGGTATGGCTACACCTTC
TRBV7-2,NA,TRBJ1-2,NA,CASSLGGVPRGYGYTF,TGTGCCAGCAGCTTAGGGGGGGTACCAAGAGGCTATGGCTACACCTTC
TRBV6-5,NA,TRBJ1-1,NA,CASSEGSGFREAFF,TGTGCCAGCAGTGAAGGAAGCGGTTTCCGGGAAGCTTTCTTT
TRBV7-2,NA,TRBJ2-3,NA,CASSGGLRQADTQYF,TGTGCCAGCAGTGGAGGACTTCGTCAGGCAGATACGCAGTATTTT
TRBV29-1,TRBD2,TRBJ2-7,NA,CSARGGPYEQYF,TGCAGCGCTCGGGGGGGCCCCTACGAGCAGTACTTC
TRBV19,TRBD1,TRBJ2-7,few,CASSEQGKVFFYEQYF,TGTGCCAGTAGTGAACAGGGGAAAGTTTTTTTCTACGAGCAGTACTTC
TRBV10-3,TRBD2,TRBJ2-7,once,CAISKATGTSGTYEQYF,TGTGCCATCAGTAAAGCGACCGGGACTAGCGGGACCTACGAGCAGTACTTC
TRBV25-1,NA,TRBJ2-5,NA,CASSGAGEETQYF,TGTGCCAGCAGTGGGGCCGGGGAAGAGACCCAGTACTTC
TRBV4-1,NA,TRBJ1-3,NA,CGSSVSGNTIYF,TGCGGCTCGTCGGTCTCTGGAAACACCATATATTTT
TRBV14,TRBD1,TRBJ2-7,NA,CASSQWTGPTYEQYF,TGTGCCAGCAGCCAGTGGACAGGGCCCACCTACGAGCAGTACTTC
TRBV6-5,NA,TRBJ2-1,NA,CASSPGGNEQFF,TGTGCCAGCAGCCCCGGGGGTAATGAGCAGTTCTTC
TRBV6-5,TRBD2,TRBJ2-1,NA,CASSWGLINEQFF,TGTGCCAGCAGTTGGGGACTAATCAATGAGCAGTTCTTC
TRBV7-8,TRBD2,TRBJ2-7,few,CASSTTRTSSEQYF,TGTGCCAGCAGCACCACCCGGACTAGCAGCGAGCAGTACTTC
TRBV5-4,NA,TRBJ2-5,NA,CASSSPGETQYF,TGTGCCAGCAGCTCCCCGGGTGAGACCCAGTACTTC
TRBV6-6,NA,TRBJ2-3,NA,CAVIAQGSTDTQYF,TGTGCCGTGATCGCCCAGGGTAGCACAGATACGCAGTATTTT
TRBV5-8,TRBD2,TRBJ2-3,NA,CASRSSGGSSTDTQYF,TGTGCCAGCAGATCGTCGGGAGGGAGTAGCACAGATACGCAGTATTTT
TRBV28,NA,TRBJ1-2,NA,CASSSGQPPYYGYTF,TGTGCCAGCAGTTCCGGACAGCCTCCATACTATGGCTACACCTTC
TRBV11-2,TRBD1,TRBJ2-7,NA,CASSLSVMPGGIYEQYF,TGTGCCAGCAGCTTATCGGTAATGCCAGGGGGCATCTACGAGCAGTACTTC
TRBV5-4,NA,TRBJ2-4,NA,CASSLGRGIQYF,TGTGCCAGCAGCTTGGGCAGGGGCATTCAGTACTTC
TRBV6-6,TRBD1,TRBJ2-7,few,CASSFETGSYEQYF,TGTGCCAGCAGTTTCGAGACAGGGTCCTACGAGCAGTACTTC
TRBV5-6,TRBD2,TRBJ2-1,NA,CASSSGLVTDEQFF,TGTGCCAGCAGTTCGGGACTAGTCACCGATGAGCAGTTCTTC
TRBV4-2,NA,TRBJ1-4,NA,CASSQERGGNEKLFF,TGTGCCAGCAGCCAAGAAAGAGGGGGAAATGAAAAACTGTTTTTT
TRBV5-1,NA,TRBJ2-7,few,CASSLGLEDYEQYF,TGCGCCAGCAGCTTGGGACTTGAAGACTACGAGCAGTACTTC
TRBV9,NA,TRBJ1-5,NA,CASSETAYSNQPQHF,TGTGCCAGCAGTGAGACAGCGTATAGCAATCAGCCCCAGCATTTT
TRBV18,NA,TRBJ2-1,NA,CASSLDIRDEQFF,TGTGCCAGCTCATTGGACATACGGGATGAGCAGTTCTTC
TRBV7-9,TRBD1,TRBJ1-3,few,CASSLVLGTGAGNTIYF,TGTGCCAGCAGCTTAGTATTGGGGACAGGGGCTGGAAACACCATATATTTT
TRBV27,NA,TRBJ2-2,once,CASSLGSRQRGTGELFF,TGTGCCAGCAGTTTAGGATCTCGACAGAGGGGGACCGGGGAGCTGTTTTTT
TRBV28,TRBD2,TRBJ2-3,NA,CASSKLAGATDTQYF,TGTGCCAGCAGTAAACTAGCGGGCGCCACAGATACGCAGTATTTT
TRBV2,NA,TRBJ2-3,NA,CASKLAGHTDTQYF,TGTGCCAGCAAGCTGGCGGGGCACACAGATACGCAGTATTTT
TRBV14,NA,TRBJ2-3,NA,CASSQALSTDTQYF,TGTGCCAGCAGCCAAGCCCTGAGCACAGATACGCAGTATTTT
TRBV2,NA,TRBJ1-1,NA,CASLNTEAFF,TGTGCCAGCTTAAACACTGAAGCTTTCTTT
TRBV28,NA,TRBJ1-2,once,CASRENYGYTF,TGTGCCAGCAGGGAGAACTATGGCTACACCTTC
TRBV11-1,TRBD2,TRBJ2-1,once,CASSARGLAGSRYEQFF,TGTGCCAGCAGCGCAAGAGGACTAGCGGGATCACGGTATGAGCAGTTCTTC
TRBV29-1,TRBD1,TRBJ2-7,NA,CSVEGQGHEQYF,TGCAGCGTTGAGGGACAGGGCCACGAGCAGTACTTC
TRBV10-1,NA,TRBJ2-1,NA,CASSEIQSWVDYNEQFF,TGCGCCAGCAGTGAGATACAGTCCTGGGTCGATTACAATGAGCAGTTCTTC
TRBV5-1,NA,TRBJ1-4,few,CASSLVTGSEKLFF,TGCGCCAGCAGCTTGGTTACAGGGAGTGAAAAACTGTTTTTT
TRBV6-1,TRBD2,TRBJ2-1,few,CASSLAGGFYNEQFF,TGTGCCAGCAGTTTAGCGGGAGGGTTCTACAATGAGCAGTTCTTC
TRBV7-8,TRBD1,TRBJ1-5,NA,CASSSTGGAGQPQHF,TGTGCCAGCAGCTCGACAGGGGGCGCCGGGCAGCCCCAGCATTTT
TRBV2,NA,TRBJ2-1,NA,CASSQGYNEQFF,TGTGCCAGCAGCCAGGGCTACAATGAGCAGTTCTTC
TRBV5-1,NA,TRBJ2-3,NA,CASTPSEADTQYF,TGCGCCAGCACCCCTAGTGAGGCAGATACGCAGTATTTT
TRBV6-1,NA,TRBJ1-5,NA,CASSGGWTNQPQHF,TGTGCCAGCAGCGGTGGGTGGACTAATCAGCCCCAGCATTTT